This is a list of T cell receptor beta chains from one sample in a study of blood T cells in healthy people across ages. TCRdb re-called the 5' RACE reads with MiXCR, one entry per CDR3 protein. There are around 1,900,000 distinct CDR3 sequences in the sample; 35% to 50% occur only once, and 20% to 25% lies in the top ten. The sequencing sample was made of blood. The source of these receptors is a human donor in good health. Both conserved end residues are part of each CDR3. Fields, in order: clone size, V gene, J gene, D gene, CDR3 DNA, CDR3 protein. The D gene is left open where the match is weak. Size is stated for part of the rows, as once, few or many counts, or as a class when the clone is expanded.

size: -
V: TRBV6-2/TRBV6-3
J: TRBJ2-1
D: -
DNA: TGTGCCAGCAGGGATACTAAAGAGACCCAGTTCTTC
CDR3: CASRDTKETQFF

size: few
V: TRBV29-1
J: TRBJ1-4
D: TRBD1
DNA: TGCAGCGTTGAGACAGGGGGAAAACTGTTTTTT
CDR3: CSVETGGKLFF

size: -
V: TRBV7-9
J: TRBJ1-2
D: -
DNA: TGTGCCAGCAGCCCCCCTGGAGGGTACGATGGCTACACCTTC
CDR3: CASSPPGGYDGYTF

size: once
V: TRBV11-1
J: TRBJ2-1
D: -
DNA: TGTGCCAGCAGCTTTACAAAATACAATGAGCAGTTCTTC
CDR3: CASSFTKYNEQFF

size: -
V: TRBV4-2
J: TRBJ2-3
D: -
DNA: TGTGCCAGCAGCCAAGAGGGAACTAACCCTAGCACAGATACGCAGTATTTT
CDR3: CASSQEGTNPSTDTQYF

size: few
V: TRBV9
J: TRBJ1-4
D: -
DNA: TGTGCCAGCAGCGTCGGGGGTACGGGTGAAAAACTGTTTTTT
CDR3: CASSVGGTGEKLFF

size: few
V: TRBV11-2
J: TRBJ2-1
D: -
DNA: TGTGCCAGCAGCTTAGGCGGGGCTGGTGAGCAGTTCTTC
CDR3: CASSLGGAGEQFF

size: few
V: TRBV12-3/TRBV12-4
J: TRBJ1-1
D: -
DNA: TGTGCCAGCAGTTTATCGGGTTCTCAGACGTCAGCTTTCTTT
CDR3: CASSLSGSQTSAFF

size: few
V: TRBV20-1
J: TRBJ2-7
D: TRBD1
DNA: TGCAGTGCTACACCGGGACAGGGACCCTACGAGCAGTACTTC
CDR3: CSATPGQGPYEQYF

size: -
V: TRBV14
J: TRBJ2-1
D: -
DNA: TGTGCCAGCAGCCAAGATTTAGGACAGCCGGTACATCAGTTGCAGTTCTTC
CDR3: CASSQDLGQPVHQLQFF

size: -
V: TRBV4-3
J: TRBJ2-1
D: -
DNA: TGCGCCAGCAGCCAATTTGGCGGGCCTCTTGGTGAGGGTGAGCAGTTCTTC
CDR3: CASSQFGGPLGEGEQFF

size: -
V: TRBV29-1
J: TRBJ2-7
D: -
DNA: -
CDR3: CSVGWGNYEQDF

size: -
V: TRBV6-6
J: TRBJ1-1
D: TRBD1
DNA: TGTGCCAGCAGTTACCTCAGGGGGCGAGGGGGCACTGAAGCTTTCTTT
CDR3: CASSYLRGRGGTEAFF

size: -
V: TRBV20-1
J: TRBJ2-1
D: TRBD2
DNA: TGCAGTGCTGGAGGGGCAACGGGGGGACCTAGCTCCTACAATGAGCAGTTCTTC
CDR3: CSAGGATGGPSSYNEQFF

size: -
V: TRBV3-1
J: TRBJ2-7
D: -
DNA: TGTGCCAGCAGCCAAGGACAGCGGTTCTACGAGCAGTACTTC
CDR3: CASSQGQRFYEQYF

size: few
V: TRBV9
J: TRBJ2-7
D: TRBD1
DNA: TGTGCCAGCAGCGCTTCCGGGACAGGGCTGGGCGAGCAGTACTTC
CDR3: CASSASGTGLGEQYF

size: few
V: TRBV10-3
J: TRBJ2-3
D: TRBD2
DNA: TGTGCCATCAGGCCGGGACTAGCGGGGGATACGCAGTATTTT
CDR3: CAIRPGLAGDTQYF

size: -
V: TRBV5-1
J: TRBJ2-5
D: TRBD1
DNA: TGCGCCAGCAGCGTAGGACAGGTTCGAGAGACCCAGTACTTC
CDR3: CASSVGQVRETQYF

size: many
V: TRBV6-5
J: TRBJ1-2
D: -
DNA: TGTGCCAGCAGCCGCGGACAGAACTTCTATGGCTACACCTTC
CDR3: CASSRGQNFYGYTF

size: few
V: TRBV7-9
J: TRBJ2-7
D: TRBD2
DNA: TGTGCCAGCAGCTTAAGCGGCAGCGGGGGCTGGTACGAGCAGTACTTC
CDR3: CASSLSGSGGWYEQYF

size: few
V: TRBV12-3/TRBV12-4
J: TRBJ2-1
D: TRBD2
DNA: TGTGCCAGCAGTTTACTTACTAGCGGGGCCGATGAGCAGTTCTTC
CDR3: CASSLLTSGADEQFF

size: -
V: TRBV6-5
J: TRBJ2-3
D: -
DNA: TGTGCCAGCAGTTACGGGGGAAGCACAGATACGCAGGATTTT
CDR3: CASSYGGSTDTQDF

size: -
V: TRBV11-3
J: TRBJ2-7
D: -
DNA: TGTGCCAGCAGCTTAGAGTCTCTCGAGCAGTACTTC
CDR3: CASSLESLEQYF

size: -
V: TRBV5-1
J: TRBJ2-1
D: TRBD2
DNA: TGCGCCAACAGCCCAAGACTAGCGGGGGGGTACAATGAGCAGTTCTTC
CDR3: CANSPRLAGGYNEQFF

size: -
V: TRBV12-5
J: TRBJ2-1
D: TRBD1
DNA: TGTGCTAGTGCCCCGTCGGGACAGGTAGTTAATGAGCAGTTCTTC
CDR3: CASAPSGQVVNEQFF

size: few
V: TRBV27
J: TRBJ2-1
D: -
DNA: TGTGCCAGCAGTTCATTTTACCCCATTTACAATGAGCAGTTCTTC
CDR3: CASSSFYPIYNEQFF